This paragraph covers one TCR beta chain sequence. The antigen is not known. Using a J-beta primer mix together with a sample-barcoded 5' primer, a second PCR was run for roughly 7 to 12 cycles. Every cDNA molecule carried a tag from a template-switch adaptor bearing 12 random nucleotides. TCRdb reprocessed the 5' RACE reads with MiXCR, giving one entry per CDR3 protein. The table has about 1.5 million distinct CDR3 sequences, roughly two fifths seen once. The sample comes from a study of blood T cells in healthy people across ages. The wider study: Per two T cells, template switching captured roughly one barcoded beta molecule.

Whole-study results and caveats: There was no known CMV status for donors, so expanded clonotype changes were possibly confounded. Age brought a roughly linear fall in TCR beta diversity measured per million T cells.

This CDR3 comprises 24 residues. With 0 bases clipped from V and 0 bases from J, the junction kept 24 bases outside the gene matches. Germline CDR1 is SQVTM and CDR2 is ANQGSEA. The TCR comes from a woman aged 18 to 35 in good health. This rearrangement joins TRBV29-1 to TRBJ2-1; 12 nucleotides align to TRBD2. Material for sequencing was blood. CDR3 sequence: CSVEDPQSASGRDPIPSSYNEQFF. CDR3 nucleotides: TGCAGCGTTGAAGATCCGCAGTCGGCTAGCGGGAGGGACCCTATCCCGAGCTCCTACAATGAGCAGTTCTTC.